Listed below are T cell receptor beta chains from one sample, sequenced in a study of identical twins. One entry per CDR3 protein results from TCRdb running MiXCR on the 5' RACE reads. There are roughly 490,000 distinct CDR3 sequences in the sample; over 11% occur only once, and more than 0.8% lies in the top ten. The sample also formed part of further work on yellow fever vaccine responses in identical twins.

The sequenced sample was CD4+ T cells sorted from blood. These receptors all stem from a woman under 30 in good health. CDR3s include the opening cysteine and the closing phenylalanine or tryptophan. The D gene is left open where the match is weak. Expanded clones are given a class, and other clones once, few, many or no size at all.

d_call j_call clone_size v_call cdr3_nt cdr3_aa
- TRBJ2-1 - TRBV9 TGTGCCAGCAGCGTAGACCCTCAATCCTACAATGAGCAGTTCTTC CASSVDPQSYNEQFF
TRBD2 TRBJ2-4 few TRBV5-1 TGCGCCAGCAGCGCCGGGACTAGCGGGGGGCTGCCAAACATTCAGTACTTC CASSAGTSGGLPNIQYF
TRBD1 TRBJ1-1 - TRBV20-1 TGCAGTGCGAGAGGACAGGGGGCATGGGCTTTCTTT CSARGQGAWAFF
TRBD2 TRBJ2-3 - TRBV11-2 TGTGCCAGCAGCTTAGGAACCGGGACTAGCGGATCTACAGATACGCAGTATTTT CASSLGTGTSGSTDTQYF
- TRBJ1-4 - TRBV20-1 TGCAGTGCCCCGACCGAATACAATGAAAAACTGTTTTTT CSAPTEYNEKLFF
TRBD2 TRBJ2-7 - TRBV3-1 TGTGCCAGCACTATGGGACTAGCGGGGGTACTCTACGAGCAGTACTTC CASTMGLAGVLYEQYF
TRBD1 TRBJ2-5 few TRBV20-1 TGCAGTGCTGAGGGACAGGGACAAGAGACCCAGTACTTC CSAEGQGQETQYF
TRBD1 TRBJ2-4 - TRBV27 TGTGCCAGCAGACCTGGGACAGTGGGGCAAAACATTCAGTACTTC CASRPGTVGQNIQYF
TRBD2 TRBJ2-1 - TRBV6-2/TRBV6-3 TGTGCCAGCAGTTATGGACTAGCGGGGGTTGAGCAGTTCTTC CASSYGLAGVEQFF
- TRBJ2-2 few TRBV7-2 TGTGCCAGCAGATGGGGTTTAAACACCGGGGAGCTGTTTTTT CASRWGLNTGELFF
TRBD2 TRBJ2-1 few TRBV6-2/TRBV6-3 TGTGCCAGCAGTATAGCGGGAGGAGAGCAGTTCTTC CASSIAGGEQFF
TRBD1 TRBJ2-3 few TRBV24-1 TGTGCCACCAGTGACCCCGACAGGGTAGGGCAGTATTTT CATSDPDRVGQYF
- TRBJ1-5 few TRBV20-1 TGCAGTGCTTCTCCGGGACTGAGCAATCAGCCCCAGCATTTT CSASPGLSNQPQHF
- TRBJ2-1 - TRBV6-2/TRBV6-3 TGTGCCAGCAGTTACTCGGGTCTCCGGGGCAGCTCCTACAATGAGCAGTTCTTC CASSYSGLRGSSYNEQFF
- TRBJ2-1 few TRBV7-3 TGTGCCAGCAGCCGAGGGGCTGAGCAGTTCTTC CASSRGAEQFF
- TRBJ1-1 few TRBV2 TGTGCCAGCGTGGGTACCAATATCTCCCCTGAAGCTTTCTTT CASVGTNISPEAFF
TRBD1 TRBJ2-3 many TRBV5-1 TGCGCCAGCAGCACGGGACAGGGGAAAGCAGATACGCAGTATTTT CASSTGQGKADTQYF
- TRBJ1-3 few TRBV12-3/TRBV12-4 TGTGCCAGCAGCACAAACACCATATATTTT CASSTNTIYF
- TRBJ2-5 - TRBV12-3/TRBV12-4 TGTGCCAGCAGGGGGGGCAGCCTCGTGGCCCAGTACTTC CASRGGSLVAQYF
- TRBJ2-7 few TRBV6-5 TGTGCCAGCAGTCACCCGCGGGACCCGTACGAGCAGTACTTC CASSHPRDPYEQYF
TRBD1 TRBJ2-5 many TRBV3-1 TGTGCCAGCAGCCCCCGGACAGGGGGGACCCAGTACTTC CASSPRTGGTQYF
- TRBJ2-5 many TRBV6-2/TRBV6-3 TGTGCCAGCAGTTACTCAAGGACAGATTACCAAGAGACCCAGTACTTC CASSYSRTDYQETQYF
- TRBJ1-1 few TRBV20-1 TGCAGTGCTAGAGGACAGCAGAACACTGAAGCTTTCTTT CSARGQQNTEAFF
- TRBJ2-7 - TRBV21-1 TGTGCCAGCCGCCGAAACAATACAGGGGACAACGAGCAGTACTTC CASRRNNTGDNEQYF
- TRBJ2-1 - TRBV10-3 TGTGCCATCAGGCAGGGTAGGGGGGGCAATGAGCAGTTCTTC CAIRQGRGGNEQFF
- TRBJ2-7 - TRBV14 TGTGCCAGCAGCCAAAATACCCCCTACGAGCAGTACTTC CASSQNTPYEQYF
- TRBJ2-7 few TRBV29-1 TGCAGCGTTACCGACAGCTACGAGCAGTACTTC CSVTDSYEQYF
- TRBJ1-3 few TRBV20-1 TGCAGTGCCACAGGGACGCCACGTGGGGAATACACCATATATTTT CSATGTPRGEYTIYF
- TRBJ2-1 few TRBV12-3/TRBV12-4 TGTGCCAGCGACCGGGGCAGGCACAATGAGCAGTTCTTC CASDRGRHNEQFF
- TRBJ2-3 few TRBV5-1 TGCGCCAGCAGCTTGGAGGGGAGAGGGGGCACAGATACGCAGTATTTT CASSLEGRGGTDTQYF
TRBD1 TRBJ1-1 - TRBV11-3 TGTGCCAGCAGCTCAGGCGGGACAGGGGCCAAGAACACTGAAGCTTTCTTT CASSSGGTGAKNTEAFF
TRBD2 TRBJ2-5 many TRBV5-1 TGCGCCAGCAGCGGAGTCGGGGGGGGCAGTGAGACCCAGTACTTC CASSGVGGGSETQYF
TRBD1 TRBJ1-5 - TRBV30 TGTGCCTGGCAACAGGGGGCTAACAATCAGCCCCAGCATTTT CAWQQGANNQPQHF
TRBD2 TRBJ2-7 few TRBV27 TGTGCCAGCAGTTTATCGTTTAGGACTAGCGACTCGGGGGGATTGGGGGAGCAGTACTTC CASSLSFRTSDSGGLGEQYF
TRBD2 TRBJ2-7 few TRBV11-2 TGTGCCAGCTCAGCGGGGAGCTCCTACGAGCAGTACTTC CASSAGSSYEQYF
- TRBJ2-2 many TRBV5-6 TGTGCCAGCAGTCGTTTGTTGGGTGCCGGGGAGCTGTTTTTT CASSRLLGAGELFF
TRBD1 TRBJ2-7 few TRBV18 TGTGCCAGCTCGTCCGGGACAGAGATCTACGAGCAGTACTTC CASSSGTEIYEQYF
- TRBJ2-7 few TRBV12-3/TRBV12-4 TGTGCCAGCAGTCGAACAGGGAGGACGCCTTACGAGCAGTACTTC CASSRTGRTPYEQYF
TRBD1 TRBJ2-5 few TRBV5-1 TGCGCCAGCAGCTCCGGACTCAGACAGGGAGAACAGACCCAGTACTTC CASSSGLRQGEQTQYF
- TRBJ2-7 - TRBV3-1 TGTGCCAGCAGCCAAGGGACAGGAGGGCGCGAGCAGTACTTC CASSQGTGGREQYF
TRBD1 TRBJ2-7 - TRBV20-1 TGCAGTGCTAATCCGATCCTACAGGGGAGCGGACAATACGAGCAGTACTTC CSANPILQGSGQYEQYF
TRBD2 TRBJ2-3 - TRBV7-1 TGTGCCATGGGCCCCGGACTAGCGGGATCAGATACGCAGTATTTT CAMGPGLAGSDTQYF
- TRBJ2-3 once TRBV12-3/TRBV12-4 TGTGCCAGCAGTTTCGGCAGGGGTTACACAGATACGCAGTATTTT CASSFGRGYTDTQYF
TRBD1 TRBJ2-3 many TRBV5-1 TGCGCCAGCCGGATCAGGACAGGGAGCACAGATACGCAGTATTTT CASRIRTGSTDTQYF
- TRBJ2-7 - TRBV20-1 TGCAGTGCATACCCCCAGGGAGACGAGCAGTACTTC CSAYPQGDEQYF
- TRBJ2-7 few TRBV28 TGTGCCAGTAGAGGACAGGGAGGGATTGAGCAGTACTTC CASRGQGGIEQYF
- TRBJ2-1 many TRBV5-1 TGCGCCAGCAGCTGGACAGAAAGCTCCTACAATGAGCAGTTCTTC CASSWTESSYNEQFF
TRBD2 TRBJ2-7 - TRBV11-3 TGTGCCAGCAGCTTAGGAGGCGGGAGTCGCGCCTACGAGCAGTACTTC CASSLGGGSRAYEQYF